Sequencing of this TCR beta chain was carried out in a study of T cell responses to AZD1222 COVID-19 vaccine (dated by TCRdb to about 2021). Turning to the overall study: AZD1222 recipients whose second dose came at about 4 weeks and those whose second dose came at about 12 weeks were combined into one group, since spike-specific TCR depth and breadth did not differ between the two schedules. TCR sequencing was performed for some 250 trial participants, of whom around 200 were given two doses of AZD1222 and roughly 25 were given two doses of MenACWY control vaccine. Trial participants were enrolled by age into 18-55, 56-69 and 70-plus year subgroups, with about 150, 28 and 57 TCR-sequenced participants respectively. The paper as a whole reports these results and caveats: Reportedly, almost half of the unique spike-specific TCRs recognized epitopes lying outside the regions that are mutated in the B.1.351 and B.1.1.7 variants. In the small 56-69-year group, the increase in depth fell short of significance, most likely because of low power. Spike-specific TCR breadth and depth rose significantly after two AZD1222 doses compared with day 0 and with MenACWY recipients. No day 14 peak-response samples were available, so repertoires were characterized only after the peak T cell response. Participants were mostly white British, with more females than males. The authors suggested clonal diversity may have been underestimated. CD4 TCRs associated with the vaccine covered the entire spike protein, and the dominant responses were in regions 160-218 and 743-854. Conclusions about previously exposed vaccinees are limited because only six or seven AZD1222 recipients were SARS-CoV-2 seropositive at baseline.

The CDR3 regions of human TCRbeta chains were analyzed by immunosequencing. The study's processing was this. Repertoire TCRs were checked for matches against a reference library of SARS-CoV-2-specific TCRs that had been generated using the MIRA antigen-specificity platform. Breadth was defined as the fraction of unique TCRs that were SARS-CoV-2-associated. Depth was defined as the fraction of total T cells that were SARS-CoV-2-associated. Using the MIRA data, each spike-specific TCR was mapped to the spike region that the TCR reacts to and placed in a CD4 or CD8 class. Log10-transformed breadth and depth values were compared by one-way ANOVA with Sidak's multiple comparisons tests. This immuneACCESS table, as held by TCRdb, lists in-frame sequences with V and J called but not all clones. Of the missing ones, under half trace to an unresolved V gene in checked studies; the others have no known cause. V, J and clone size were drawn from that table, and D and trimming were deduced from the DNA. Counted in this sample were some 150,000 clones; 85% to 95% of them appeared once. Approximately 2% of the sample rests with the top ten.

The time point label of this sample denotes: baseline before first vaccination. Vaccinee samples came from UK trials COV001 and COV002, including a single-blind randomized controlled phase 2/3 trial of AZD1222 (ChAdOx1 nCoV-19) in healthy adults. For TCRbeta chain sequencing, PBMC samples were collected from trial participants at day 0 and at day 28 after the second dose. The germline V gene (reference sequence) yields MNHEY for CDR1 and SMNVEV for CDR2. There are 12 amino acids in the CDR3, from cysteine to phenylalanine inclusive. Only the CDR3 portion is preserved as DNA: 36 bases, with reading frame beginning at the first base. Ends trimmed: V by 3 bases, J by 9 bases; bases unmatched to a gene: 2. This clone was recorded a few times. This clone's antigen is unknown. No base-level quality is on record; no much larger clone is a single base apart.

The sequences come from peripheral blood, collected on day 0 of AZD1222 vaccination. This chain is built from TRBV27 and TRBJ2-1, and TRBD1 matches 7 of the central bases. This TCR derives from an adult in good health. In nucleotides, the sequence is TGTGCCAGCAGTTTTGGGGACAGTGAGCAGTTCTTC. Its protein product is CASSFGDSEQFF.